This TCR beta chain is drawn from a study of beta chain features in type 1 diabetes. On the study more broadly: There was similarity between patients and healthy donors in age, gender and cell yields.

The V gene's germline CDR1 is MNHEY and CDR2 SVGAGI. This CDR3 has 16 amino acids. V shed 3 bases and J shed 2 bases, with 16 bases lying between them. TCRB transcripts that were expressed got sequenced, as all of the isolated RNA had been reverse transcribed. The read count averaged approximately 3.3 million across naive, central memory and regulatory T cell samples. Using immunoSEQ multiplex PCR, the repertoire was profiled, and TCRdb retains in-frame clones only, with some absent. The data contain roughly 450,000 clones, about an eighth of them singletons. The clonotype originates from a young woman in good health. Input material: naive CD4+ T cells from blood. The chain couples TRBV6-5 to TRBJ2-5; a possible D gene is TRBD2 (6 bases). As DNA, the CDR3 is TGTGCCAGCAGTTATACGCGTGGAGGAGGGCAAGAGACCCAGTACTTC. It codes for CASSYTRGGGQETQYF.